This record covers a single TCR beta chain. Its specificity is unknown. The source of the sample is a study of spatial heterogeneity in lung cancer. Turning to the study itself: In cases with available follow-up PBMC samples, these were sequenced at a median of roughly 24 months after resection. Fewer alpha-chain than beta-chain sequences were consistently detected. Broader study findings: Follow-up blood showed ubiquitous expanded tumor TCRs less than blood at resection did.

The time point was: blood at routine non-recurrence follow-up after resection. Single TCR cDNA molecules each had their own unique molecular identifier. One entry per CDR3 protein results from TCRdb running MiXCR on the 5' RACE reads. The sample lists about 100,000 distinct CDR3 sequences, less than 20% seen once, with 21% in the top ten. The CDR3 length is 15 residues. Trimming took 2 bases from V and 4 from J, leaving 14 bases between them. From germline, CDR1 is MNHEY and CDR2 SMNVEV (reference sequence). This clonotype was obtained from a male donor with early-stage non-small cell lung cancer. The sample here was PBMCs, taken at follow-up. The rearrangement joins TRBV27 to TRBJ1-1; maybe TRBD1 (5 bases). The CDR3: CASSLGSGSSTEAFF. The CDR3 DNA sequence: TGTGCCAGCAGTTTAGGGTCAGGGAGCAGCACTGAAGCTTTCTTT.